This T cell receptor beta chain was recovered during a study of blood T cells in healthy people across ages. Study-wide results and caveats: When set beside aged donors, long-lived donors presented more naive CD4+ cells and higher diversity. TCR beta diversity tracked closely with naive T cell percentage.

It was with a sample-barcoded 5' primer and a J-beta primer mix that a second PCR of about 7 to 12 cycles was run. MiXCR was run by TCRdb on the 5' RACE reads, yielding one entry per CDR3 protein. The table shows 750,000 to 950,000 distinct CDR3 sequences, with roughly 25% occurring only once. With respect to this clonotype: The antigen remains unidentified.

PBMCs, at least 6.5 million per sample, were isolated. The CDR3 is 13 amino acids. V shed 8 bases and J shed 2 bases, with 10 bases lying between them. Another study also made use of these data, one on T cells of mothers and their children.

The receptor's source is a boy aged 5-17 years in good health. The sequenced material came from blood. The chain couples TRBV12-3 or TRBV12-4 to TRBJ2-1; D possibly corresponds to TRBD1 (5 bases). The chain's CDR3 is CASRSRAYNEQFF. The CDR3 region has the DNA TGTGCCAGCCGTTCCAGGGCCTACAATGAGCAGTTCTTC.